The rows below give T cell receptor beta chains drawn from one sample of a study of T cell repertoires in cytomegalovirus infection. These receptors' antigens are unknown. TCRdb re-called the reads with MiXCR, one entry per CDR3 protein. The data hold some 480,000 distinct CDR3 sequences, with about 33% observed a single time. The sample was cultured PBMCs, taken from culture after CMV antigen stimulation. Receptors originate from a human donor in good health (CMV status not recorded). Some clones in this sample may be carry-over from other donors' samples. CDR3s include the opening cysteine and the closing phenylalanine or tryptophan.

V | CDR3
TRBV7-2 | CASSHWGGGSGRAEETQYF
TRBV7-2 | CASSWDSNQPQHF
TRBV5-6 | CASSLSGHLDSYEQYF
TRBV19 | CASSIPAMMDNEQFF
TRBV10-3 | CAIKRTGSSRSGNTIYF
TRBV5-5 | CASSLGARGDTDTQYF
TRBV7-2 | CASSHNGGTYEQYF
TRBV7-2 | CASTYLGRPGFF
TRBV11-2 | CASSFPPGVAYTF
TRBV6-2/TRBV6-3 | CASSYSSRGRETQYF
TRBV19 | CASSLVQALWPQHF
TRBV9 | CASSTSAFDNEQFF
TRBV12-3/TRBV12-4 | CASSTRTSANSYNEQFF
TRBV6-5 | CASTKNPAGGPNEQFF
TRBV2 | CATNDGGSATQYF
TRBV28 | CASSPRYYRDSHYGYTF
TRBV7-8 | CASSFEHPINQPQHF
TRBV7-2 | CASSLFPRLGRSYEQYF
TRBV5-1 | CASSPGVKREGHNEQFF
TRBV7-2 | CASSLATGHLANYGYTF
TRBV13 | CASSPLRLAGTDTQYF
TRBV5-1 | CASSRGLAGGPEDTQYF
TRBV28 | CASSPGGPKGTYEQYF
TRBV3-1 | CASSQEVPGELFF
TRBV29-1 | CSVVPGGSYNEQFF
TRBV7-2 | CASSRRVTNSPLHF
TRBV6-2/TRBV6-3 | CASSEPGQGVDEQYF
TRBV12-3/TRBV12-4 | CASRGQGGSGNTIYF
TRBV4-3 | CASSQAQSSSYEQYF
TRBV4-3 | CASSQVVNSPLHF
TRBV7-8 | CASSLAHRPETQYF
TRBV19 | CASSGGQSAGDTQYF
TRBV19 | CASSIGLALHNEQFF
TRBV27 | CASSLARTNQPQHF
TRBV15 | CATSSRLVDTQYF
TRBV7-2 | CASSLVGGRVDTQYF
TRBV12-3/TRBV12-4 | CASRSELVRQPQHF
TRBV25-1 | CASSEPQSYEQYF
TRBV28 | CASSLPQWNEQFF
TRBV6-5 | CASRGDGETPRTVF
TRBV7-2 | CASARDRGHETQYF
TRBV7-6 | CASSLIGDSSYEQYF